The 31 T cell receptor beta chains given below trace back to one sample, sequenced in a study of identical twins. TCRdb called the 5' RACE reads again in MiXCR, with one record for every CDR3 protein. Among about 530,000 distinct CDR3 sequences listed, about a fifth were seen once. These same records also appear under a second study, on yellow fever vaccine responses in identical twins.

The sequencing sample was made of CD4+ T cells sorted from blood. These receptors originate from a woman between 18 and 30 years old in good health.

The rearrangement uses TRBV20-1 and TRBJ2-3; 7 nucleotides line up with TRBD2. The ends lost 4 bases at V and 2 bases at J; junction bases unmatched: 9. Germline CDR1 reads DFQATT; CDR2 reads SNEGSKA (reference sequence). There are 15 residues in the CDR3. In DNA form, the CDR3 reads TGCAGTGCTATTTCGCTAGCGGCAGCCACAGATACGCAGTATTTT. The encoded protein is CSAISLAAATDTQYF.

CDR3 sequence reads: CASSHGYRGSSSYNEQFF. DNA of the CDR3: TGTGCCAGCAGCCATGGTTACCGGGGCTCTAGCTCCTACAATGAGCAGTTCTTC. This chain connects TRBV3-1 to TRBJ2-1; D is perhaps TRBD1 or TRBD2 (5 bases each). CDR1 is LGHDT, CDR2 YNNKEL, per germline (reference sequence). V lost 3 bases to trimming and J lost 0 bases, with 18 bases between them. This CDR3 contains 18 residues.

The V call is TRBV9, the J call TRBJ2-7; TRBD2 aligns across 9 bases. From germline, CDR1 is SGDLS and CDR2 YYNGEE. The trim removed 3 bases at V and 5 bases at J, leaving 6 bases unmatched. The CDR3 loop spans 14 amino acids. The CDR3 protein is CASSAGTSIHEQYF. Here the CDR3 DNA reads TGTGCCAGCAGCGCGGGGACTAGCATCCACGAGCAGTACTTC.

The chain employs TRBV27 and TRBJ2-1; 9 positions match TRBD2. J gave up 10 bases and V 3 bases, and 10 bases lay outside the gene matches. The germline V gene encodes CDR1 MNHEY and CDR2 SMNVEV (reference sequence). The CDR3 is 15 residues long. This chain's CDR3 is CASSFGGRALWEQFF. CDR3 in DNA: TGTGCCAGCAGTTTTGGCGGGAGGGCCCTGTGGGAGCAGTTCTTC.

This chain uses TRBV20-1 with TRBJ1-4; perhaps TRBD1 as D (6 bases). Germline CDR1 is DFQATT and CDR2 is SNEGSKA (reference sequence). This CDR3 is 14 amino acids long. Trimming cost V 4 bases and J 5 bases, with 14 bases left between them. The CDR3 sequence is CSAIPGARNEKLFF. CDR3 nucleotide sequence: TGCAGTGCTATCCCAGGGGCCCGGAATGAAAAACTGTTTTTT.

This clonotype appeared a few times. This rearrangement joins TRBV24-1 to TRBJ2-4, with D possibly being TRBD2 (5 bases). The CDR3 is 13 amino acids. Trimming took 4 bases from V and 6 from J, leaving 9 bases between them. Germline CDR1 is KGHDR and CDR2 is SFDVKD. The CDR3 coding sequence is TGTGCCACCAGTGAAGCCGGGATAAACATTCAGTACTTC. It codes for CATSEAGINIQYF.

This clonotype came up a few times. The genes are TRBV7-3 and TRBJ2-7; 13 bases map to TRBD2. Germline lookup yields CDR1 SGHTA and CDR2 FQGTGA. The CDR3 is 15 residues long. V was pared by 6 bases and J by 0 bases, with 2 bases of the junction left unmatched. For the CDR3, the DNA is TGTGCCAGCAGGAGGACTAGCGGGAGCTCCTACGAGCAGTACTTC. Its protein product is CASRRTSGSSYEQYF.

This clonotype was seen only a few times. V gene TRBV20-1 combines with J gene TRBJ1-1; 8 bases are a match to TRBD1. J lost 4 bases, V lost 3 bases, and 4 bases had no gene match. Germline CDR1 reads DFQATT; CDR2 reads SNEGSKA (reference sequence). This CDR3 spans 13 amino acids. The DNA for the CDR3 is TGCAGTGCTAGTGGAACAGGGGGCACTGAAGCTTTCTTT. This gives the protein CSASGTGGTEAFF.

This clonotype was seen more than once but under ten times. The chain employs TRBV9 and TRBJ1-4, with no clear D. Germline V gives CDR1 SGDLS, CDR2 YYNGEE. This CDR3 has 15 residues. Trimming stripped 0 bases from V and 6 bases from J, with 12 bases between. CDR3 residues: CASSVGTSSYEKLFF. CDR3 nucleotide sequence: TGTGCCAGCAGCGTAGGAACAAGTTCTTATGAAAAACTGTTTTTT. Variable domain in full (rest from reference TRBV9 and TRBJ1-4): DSGVTQTPKHLITATGQRVTLRCSPRSGDLSVYWYQQSLDQGLQFLIQYYNGEERAKGNILERFSAQQFPDLHSELNLSSLELGDSALYFCASSVGTSSYEKLFFGSGTQLSVL.

In regard to this clonotype: This may be a read error, as it is one base from a much larger clone. This chain links TRBV7-3 with TRBJ2-2; 10 bases line up with TRBD1. The CDR3 loop spans 17 amino acids. CDR1 is SGHTA, CDR2 FQGTGA, per germline. The CDR3 sequence: CVSSPMTGGASTGELFF. The CDR3 DNA is TGTGTCAGCAGCCCAATGACAGGGGGCGCGTCCACCGGGGAGCTGTTTTTT.

This sequence joins TRBV28 and TRBJ1-2; D not resolved. CDR1 is MDHEN, CDR2 SYDVKM, per germline. The CDR3 consists of 12 residues. Trimming removed 6 bases at V and 1 base at J, with 6 bases between. The DNA for the CDR3 is TGTGCCAGCAGGGGATTTAACTATGGCTACACCTTC. Amino acid sequence: CASRGFNYGYTF.

V gene TRBV20-1 combines with J gene TRBJ2-1; TRBD2 matches 15 bases. CDR3 length: 13 amino acids. The germline V gene encodes CDR1 DFQATT and CDR2 SNEGSKA (reference sequence). With 8 bases clipped from V and 7 bases from J, the junction kept 3 bases outside the gene matches. Here the CDR3 reads CSPGTSGRNEQFF. CDR3 nucleotides: TGCAGTCCCGGGACTAGCGGGAGGAATGAGCAGTTCTTC.

This clonotype was found many times. CDR3 sequence: CASSFFPTGDNEQFF. DNA of the CDR3: TGCGCCAGCAGCTTTTTTCCGACAGGGGACAATGAGCAGTTCTTC. This rearrangement joins TRBV5-1 to TRBJ2-1, with 8 nucleotides matching TRBD1. CDR3 size: 15 residues. Germline V lookup: CDR1 SGHRS, CDR2 YFSETQ. V shed 2 bases and J 5 bases; nucleotides not matched to a gene: 6.

The CDR3 DNA reads as TGCAGTGCTAGAGCGGCAGGAGGGGAGACCCAGTACTTC. Translation gives CSARAAGGETQYF. The gene calls are TRBV20-1 and TRBJ2-5; the D gene is possibly TRBD2 (6 bases). This CDR3 contains 13 residues. Germline CDR1 DFQATT, CDR2 SNEGSKA (reference sequence). V lost 1 base and J lost 5, with 11 bases in between.

This rearrangement joins TRBV6-1 to TRBJ2-7; D not certain. Trimming took off 3 bases at V and 5 bases at J, with 29 bases between the two ends. This CDR3 has 19 residues. Germline CDR1 MNHNS, CDR2 SASEGT. In DNA form, the CDR3 reads TGTGCCAGCAGTGAGCTAGGTGTCCGAGCAGTTTGGGAACTTGACGAGCAGTACTTC. Translated, it gives CASSELGVRAVWELDEQYF.

The rearrangement joins TRBV6-1 to TRBJ2-2; D gene ambiguous. The CDR3 is made up of 13 amino acids. V lost 5 bases to trimming and J lost 6 bases, with 10 bases between them. CDR1 and CDR2 from the germline V gene are MNHNS and SASEGT. The CDR3 protein is CASSPLVAGELFF. The CDR3 coding sequence is TGTGCCAGCAGTCCCCTCGTGGCCGGGGAGCTGTTTTTT.

This clonotype occurred a few times. The chain is built from TRBV5-1 and TRBJ1-5; 10 positions match TRBD1. Germline loops: CDR1 SGHRS, CDR2 YFSETQ. This CDR3 contains 15 residues. V trimming: 4 bases; J trimming: 5 bases; junction bases outside the gene matches: 6. The DNA of the CDR3 is TGCGCCAGCAGCACTGGACAGGGGGGATATCAGCCCCAGCATTTT. Translated, it gives CASSTGQGGYQPQHF.

The chain links TRBV3-1 to TRBJ1-1; D is unclear. The CDR3 contains 15 residues. Looked up from germline, CDR1 is LGHDT and CDR2 is YNNKEL (reference sequence). Trimming removed 1 base at V and 1 base at J, with 10 bases between. The CDR3 bases are TGTGCCAGCAGCCAAGCGGCCTCAGGGAACACTGAAGCTTTCTTT. It translates to CASSQAASGNTEAFF. Complete variable domain (other parts from reference TRBV3-1 and TRBJ1-1): DTAVSQTPKYLVTQMGNDKSIKCEQNLGHDTMYWYKQDSKKFLKIMFSYNNKELIINETVPNRFSPKSPDKAHLNLHINSLELGDSAVYFCASSQAASGNTEAFFGQGTRLTVV.

The chain has TRBV20-1 and TRBJ2-5; 8 bases agree with TRBD2. The CDR3 spans 15 residues. CDR1 and CDR2 from the germline V gene are DFQATT and SNEGSKA (reference sequence). V lost 3 bases, J lost 1 base, and 7 bases stayed unmatched. CDR3 region: CSARVASGRQETQYF. CDR3 DNA: TGCAGTGCTAGGGTAGCTAGCGGGCGCCAAGAGACCCAGTACTTC.

The gene calls are TRBV28 and TRBJ1-6; the D is unclear. CDR1 and CDR2 (germline): MDHEN, SYDVKM. Trimming pared 6 bases from V and 8 bases from J, leaving 11 bases between. The CDR3 consists of 13 residues. CDR3 DNA: TGTGCCAGCAGGCCGATGGAGGATTCACCCCTCCACTTT. Protein product: CASRPMEDSPLHF.

In its sample, this clonotype was seen a few times. The CDR3 bases are TGTGCCAGCAGTTTAGGCAGGCAACAAGAGACCCAGTACTTC. It encodes CASSLGRQQETQYF. The rearrangement joins TRBV12-3 or TRBV12-4 to TRBJ2-5; D is uncertain. The length of the CDR3 is 14 residues. V dropped 1 base and J dropped 2 bases, with 8 bases sitting between them.

The chain carries TRBV6-1 and TRBJ2-7, with 10 bases fitting TRBD2. J lost 2 bases, V lost 5 bases, and 6 bases had no gene match. CDR1 and CDR2 (germline): MNHNS, SASEGT. The CDR3 consists of 15 residues. Written as DNA, the CDR3 is TGTGCCAGCAGTCGTTCAACTAGCGGGACCTACGAGCAGTACTTC. This translates into CASSRSTSGTYEQYF.

This clonotype was observed a handful of times. The V gene is TRBV9, the J gene TRBJ1-3, with D uncertain. The V end lost 1 base, the J end lost 0 bases, and 11 bases lay between the germline ends. The CDR3 totals 16 residues. Germline lookup yields CDR1 SGDLS and CDR2 YYNGEE. The CDR3 loop is CASSVSSYISGNTIYF. CDR3 bases: TGTGCCAGCAGCGTAAGCTCATACATCTCTGGAAACACCATATATTTT.

The chain is built from TRBV6-5 and TRBJ2-1; the match to TRBD2 covers 12 bases. The CDR3 runs to 17 residues. Germline V lookup: CDR1 MNHEY, CDR2 SVGAGI. V trimming: 5 bases; J trimming: 4 bases; junction bases outside the gene matches: 9. This CDR3 is CASSNWGLAGTYNEQFF. Written as DNA, the CDR3 is TGTGCCAGCAGTAACTGGGGACTAGCGGGTACTTACAATGAGCAGTTCTTC.

This clonotype was seen a few times. This chain uses TRBV20-1 with TRBJ1-2, with D unresolved. V was pared by 6 bases and J by 8 bases, with 10 bases between. The germline V gene encodes CDR1 DFQATT and CDR2 SNEGSKA (reference sequence). The CDR3 is 10 residues long. The CDR3, as DNA: TGCAGTGCCGGCGACGACGGCTACACCTTC. This sequence encodes CSAGDDGYTF.

This clonotype was counted a few times. The genes are TRBV12-3 or TRBV12-4 and TRBJ2-1; D unclear. CDR3 size: 13 residues. V lost 3 bases and J 5 bases, leaving 8 bases between the germline ends. CDR3 bases: TGTGCCAGCAGTTTTCCCGGAAACAATGAGCAGTTCTTC. Its protein is CASSFPGNNEQFF.

This sequence joins TRBV3-1 and TRBJ1-6; D is unresolved. Trimming shortened V by 2 bases and J by 8 bases, and 7 bases separated the two germline ends. This CDR3 is built from 13 residues. The germline CDR1 and CDR2 sequences are LGHDT and YNNKEL (reference sequence). CDR3 loop: CASSQITDSPLHF. The CDR3 DNA follows: TGTGCCAGCAGCCAAATCACAGATTCACCCCTCCACTTT. The full variable domain, with the rest looked up from reference TRBV3-1 and TRBJ1-6, is DTAVSQTPKYLVTQMGNDKSIKCEQNLGHDTMYWYKQDSKKFLKIMFSYNNKELIINETVPNRFSPKSPDKAHLNLHINSLELGDSAVYFCASSQITDSPLHFGNGTRLTVT.

This clonotype was observed a handful of times. The chain carries TRBV9 and TRBJ1-1; no reliable D call. The CDR3 loop spans 12 amino acids. Trimming took 4 bases from V and 4 from J, leaving 8 bases between them. Germline CDR1 is SGDLS and CDR2 is YYNGEE. CDR3 DNA: TGTGCCAGCAGCCCGATTTTCACTGAAGCTTTCTTT. Protein product: CASSPIFTEAFF.

This clonotype came up a few times. The V gene is TRBV7-2, the J gene TRBJ2-1; TRBD2 matches 9 bases. The V segment lost 5 bases and the J segment 5 bases; nucleotides outside the gene matches: 7. The CDR3 loop spans 15 amino acids. CDR1 is SGHTA, CDR2 FQGNSA, per germline. DNA for the CDR3: TGTGCCAGCAGCCTTTCAGCGGGGGGAAACAATGAGCAGTTCTTC. Encoded protein: CASSLSAGGNNEQFF.

The table lists this clonotype with a few counts. The chain links TRBV10-1 to TRBJ2-3, with 7 positions matching TRBD2. Germline trimming cut 7 bases from V and 0 bases from J; bases unmatched to any gene: 4. The CDR3 extends over 14 amino acids. CDR1 is WNHNN, CDR2 SYGVQD, per germline (reference sequence). Here the CDR3 DNA reads TGCGCCAGCAACCCGGGGGGAAGCACAGATACGCAGTATTTT. It specifies CASNPGGSTDTQYF.

The chain is built from TRBV19 and TRBJ1-5; D is perhaps TRBD1 (5 bases). Trimming cost V 10 bases and J 0 bases, with 22 bases left between them. The CDR3 has 17 amino acids. CDR1 and CDR2 (germline): LNHDA, SQIVND (reference sequence). The CDR3 region has the DNA TGTGCCACGAGGGGCTCGTTAACAGCGTATAGCAATCAGCCCCAGCATTTT. Protein: CATRGSLTAYSNQPQHF.